The source of this T cell receptor beta chain is a study of T-cell reconstitution after alpha-beta-depleted transplantation in children. This clonotype was seen ten or more times. Preparation of the TCRbeta library involved a method that used unique molecular identifiers. Via MiXCR, TCRdb re-called the PCR reads, giving one row per CDR3 protein. The repertoire has some 640,000 distinct CDR3 sequences, 16% of them found once; the top ten carry about 1.1%. The receptor was derived from a human donor who donated a stem cell graft to a child with acute myeloid leukemia. The specimen was PBMCs from the stem cell graft donor, collected from the stem cell graft.

CDR3 sequence: CSGMTGNTEAFF. The CDR3 nucleotides read TGCAGCGGGATGACAGGGAACACTGAAGCTTTCTTT. The chain links TRBV29-1 to TRBJ1-1, with a weak D call TRBD1 (6 bases). Trimming took 7 bases from V and 1 from J, leaving 10 bases between them. In germline, CDR1 is SQVTM, CDR2 ANQGSEA. This CDR3 region has 12 residues.